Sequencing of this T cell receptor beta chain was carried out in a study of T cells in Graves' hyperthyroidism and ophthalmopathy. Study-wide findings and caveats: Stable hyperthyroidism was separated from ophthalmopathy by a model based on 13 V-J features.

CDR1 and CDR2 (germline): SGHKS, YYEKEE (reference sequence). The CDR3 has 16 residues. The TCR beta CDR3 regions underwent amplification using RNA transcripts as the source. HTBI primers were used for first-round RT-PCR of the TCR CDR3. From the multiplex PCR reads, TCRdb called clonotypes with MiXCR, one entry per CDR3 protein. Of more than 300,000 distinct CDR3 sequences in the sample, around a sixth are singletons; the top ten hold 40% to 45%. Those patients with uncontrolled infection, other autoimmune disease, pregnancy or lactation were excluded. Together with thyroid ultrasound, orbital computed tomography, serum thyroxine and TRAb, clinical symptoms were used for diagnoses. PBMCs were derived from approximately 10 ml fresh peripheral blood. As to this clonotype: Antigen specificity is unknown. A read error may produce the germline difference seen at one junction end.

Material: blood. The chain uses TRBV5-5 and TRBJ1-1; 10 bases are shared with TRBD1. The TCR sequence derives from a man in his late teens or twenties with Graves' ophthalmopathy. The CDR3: CASSWSRGQGSTEAFF. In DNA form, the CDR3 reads TGCGCCAGCAGCTGGAGCAGGGGACAGGGGAGCACTGAAGCTTTCTTT.